A selection of T cell receptor beta chains follows, all from one sample in a study of tumor-infiltrating lymphocytes in localized non-small cell lung cancer. Repertoires were generated with immunoSEQ multiplex PCR, while TCRdb's copy carries only in-frame clones and drops some. Of 15,000 to 20,000 clones in the sample, approximately 70% were seen once. Sequencing used lung tumor tissue. Receptor source: a human donor with non-small cell lung cancer. CDR3s include the opening cysteine and the closing phenylalanine or tryptophan. The order of the fields is D gene, J gene, V gene, clone size, CDR3 protein, CDR3 DNA. The D gene is left open where the match is weak. Rows give clone size only sometimes, using once, few, many, or a class for an expanded clone.

D: TRBD1
J: TRBJ2-5
V: TRBV5-4
size: few
CDR3: CATGQAQETQYF
DNA: TGTGCCACCGGACAGGCTCAAGAGACCCAGTACTTC

D: TRBD2
J: TRBJ2-7
V: TRBV28
size: few
CDR3: CASSLVSPSGRAEQYF
DNA: TGTGCCAGCAGTTTAGTTTCGCCTAGCGGGAGGGCCGAGCAGTACTTC

D: .
J: TRBJ1-1
V: TRBV4-1
size: .
CDR3: CASSQEPGQNEAFF
DNA: TGCGCCAGCAGCCAAGAGCCTGGCCAGAATGAAGCTTTCTTT

D: .
J: TRBJ2-7
V: TRBV29-1
size: .
CDR3: CSVEGRATYEQYF
DNA: TGCAGCGTTGAAGGCAGGGCGACCTACGAGCAGTACTTC

D: .
J: TRBJ2-2
V: TRBV4-1
size: .
CDR3: CASSQDEARAITGELFF
DNA: TGCGCCAGCAGCCAAGATGAGGCCCGGGCGATCACCGGGGAGCTGTTTTTT

D: TRBD1
J: TRBJ2-1
V: TRBV5-1
size: once
CDR3: CASSLEGTGGGGEQFF
DNA: TGCGCCAGCAGCTTGGAAGGGACAGGTGGGGGAGGCGAGCAGTTCTTC

D: .
J: TRBJ2-3
V: TRBV4-1
size: .
CDR3: CASSQDLGGFGDTQYF
DNA: TGCGCCAGCAGCCAAGATCTAGGAGGGTTTGGAGATACGCAGTATTTT

D: TRBD1
J: TRBJ1-5
V: TRBV6-5
size: few
CDR3: CASSASGTGYQPQHF
DNA: TGTGCCAGCAGTGCCAGTGGGACAGGGTATCAGCCCCAGCATTTT

D: TRBD2
J: TRBJ2-5
V: TRBV25-1
size: .
CDR3: CASSELGTSGGGETQYF
DNA: TGTGCCAGCAGTGAATTAGGGACTAGCGGGGGTGGGGAGACCCAGTACTTC

D: .
J: TRBJ2-2
V: TRBV6-6
size: .
CDR3: CASTMSGSIGELFF
DNA: TGTGCCAGCACCATGAGCGGGTCGATCGGGGAGCTGTTTTTT

D: TRBD1
J: TRBJ1-1
V: TRBV6-1
size: .
CDR3: CASSKGQGIDEAFF
DNA: TGTGCCAGCAGTAAGGGACAGGGTATTGATGAAGCTTTCTTT

D: .
J: TRBJ2-5
V: TRBV5-5
size: .
CDR3: CASTRLEGGRETQYF
DNA: TGTGCCAGCACCCGACTTGAAGGAGGAAGAGAGACCCAGTACTTC

D: .
J: TRBJ2-7
V: TRBV18
size: .
CDR3: CASSSGAYEQYF
DNA: TGTGCCAGCTCATCAGGGGCTTACGAGCAGTACTTC

D: .
J: TRBJ2-7
V: TRBV15
size: .
CDR3: CATSGSSGRVQYF
DNA: TGTGCCACCAGCGGATCTTCGGGAAGGGTGCAGTACTTC

D: .
J: TRBJ2-1
V: TRBV25-1
size: .
CDR3: CASTQGWHEQFF
DNA: TGTGCCAGCACACAGGGTTGGCATGAGCAGTTCTTC

D: .
J: TRBJ1-1
V: TRBV7-9
size: .
CDR3: CASSRAGDTEAFF
DNA: TGTGCCAGCAGCCGGGCTGGGGACACTGAAGCTTTCTTT

D: .
J: TRBJ1-1
V: TRBV6-1
size: few
CDR3: CASSETGLNTEAFF
DNA: TGTGCCAGCAGTGAAACAGGGTTAAACACTGAAGCTTTCTTT

D: .
J: TRBJ1-1
V: TRBV29-1
size: once
CDR3: CSVGTTGTEAFF
DNA: TGCAGCGTAGGGACGACTGGGACTGAAGCTTTCTTT

D: TRBD2
J: TRBJ2-2
V: TRBV9
size: .
CDR3: CASSVRGTSYNTGELFF
DNA: TGTGCCAGCAGCGTGAGGGGGACTAGCTATAACACCGGGGAGCTGTTTTTT

D: .
J: TRBJ2-3
V: TRBV28
size: .
CDR3: CASRPDLLGTDTQYF
DNA: TGTGCCAGCAGACCGGACCTCCTGGGGACAGATACGCAGTATTTT

D: TRBD2
J: TRBJ2-1
V: TRBV5-1
size: .
CDR3: CASSFSGTSSRNEQFF
DNA: TGCGCCAGCAGCTTCAGCGGGACCTCCTCTAGAAATGAGCAGTTCTTC

D: TRBD1
J: TRBJ1-3
V: TRBV7-8
size: .
CDR3: CASSLIGQGRRGNTIYF
DNA: TGTGCCAGCAGCTTAATTGGACAGGGCAGAAGAGGAAACACCATATATTTT